This T cell receptor (beta chain) was profiled in a study of Ad26.COV2.S vaccination and SARS-CoV-2 variants. The table came from immunoSEQ multiplex PCR; TCRdb's copy has only in-frame clones and leaves some out. The repertoire holds some 480,000 clones, with roughly 89% as singletons. Documented treatment: 19 received Ad26.COV2.S at low or high dose, single or two shots; about five received placebo; per-sample allocation not given. Specimen acquisition occurred on day 63 following the initial vaccine or placebo injection. Donation came from an adult in Boston who was aged 18-55 years. Per germline, CDR1 DFQATT and CDR2 SNEGSKA (reference sequence). The CDR3 has 14 residues. Trimming took 3 bases from V and 2 from J, leaving 13 bases between them.

This TCR was recovered from a person aged 18-60 years who received the Ad26.COV2.S COVID-19 vaccine or a placebo. Sequencing used peripheral blood, obtained in a trial of Ad26.COV2.S vaccine versus placebo. The gene calls are TRBV20-1 and TRBJ2-5; D gene uncertain. The CDR3 here is CSASEVVGQETQYF. The CDR3 DNA is TGCAGTGCTAGTGAGGTAGTGGGGCAAGAGACCCAGTACTTC.